Following are 24 T cell receptor beta chains from one sample sequenced in a study of spatial heterogeneity in lung cancer. In TCRdb, the 5' RACE reads were re-called with MiXCR into one record per CDR3 protein. Altogether over 15,000 distinct CDR3 sequences are present, about 9% being singletons, with the ten largest covering 20%. The time point was: blood at routine non-recurrence follow-up after resection. The sample consisted of PBMCs, taken at follow-up. Receptors originate from a male donor with early-stage non-small cell lung cancer.

In its sample, this clonotype ranks as medium-sized. V is TRBV29-1 and J is TRBJ2-7, with 10 bases identical to TRBD2. CDR3 length: 14 amino acids. Trimming removed 1 base from V and 3 bases from J; junction bases left unmatched: 3. Germline CDR1 is SQVTM and CDR2 is ANQGSEA. The CDR3 sequence is CSVEGASGGYEQYF. CDR3 DNA sequence: TGCAGCGTTGAAGGTGCTAGCGGGGGCTACGAGCAGTACTTC.

The chain is built from TRBV20-1 and TRBJ2-1; 7 bases are a match to TRBD2. The CDR3 runs to 14 residues. J was trimmed by 2 bases and V by 2 bases; bases with no gene match: 3. Germline-derived CDR1 and CDR2 are DFQATT and SNEGSKA (reference sequence). The CDR3 DNA follows: TGCAGTGCTAGATCCAGCGGGGCCTACAATGAGCAGTTCTTC. It yields the protein CSARSSGAYNEQFF.

This clonotype was detected ten times or more. This chain uses TRBV29-1 with TRBJ2-7; 8 nucleotides line up with TRBD1. The CDR3 spans 15 residues. V gave up 0 bases and J gave up 5 bases; unmatched junction bases: 9. Germline V gene lookup returns CDR1 SQVTM and CDR2 ANQGSEA. The CDR3 DNA reads as TGCAGCGTTGAAGATCGCAGGGGGCACCCCGACGAGCAGTACTTC. It codes for CSVEDRRGHPDEQYF.

This clonotype was picked up many times. The chain has TRBV18 and TRBJ1-5; D gene ambiguous. Germline values: CDR1 KGHSH, CDR2 LQKENI. Trimming stripped 2 bases from V and 5 bases from J, with 7 bases between. The CDR3 is 13 residues long. CDR3 DNA sequence: TGTGCCAGCTCACCAGGTTCCCATCAGCCCCAGCATTTT. As protein: CASSPGSHQPQHF.

There are many counts of this clonotype. V gene TRBV19 combines with J gene TRBJ2-1; D gene ambiguous. CDR3 size: 16 residues. Germline V gene lookup returns CDR1 LNHDA and CDR2 SQIVND (reference sequence). V lost 2 bases and J 0 bases, leaving 11 bases between the germline ends. The CDR3 reads CASSILALSSYNEQFF. Written as DNA, the CDR3 is TGTGCCAGTAGTATATTGGCACTTAGCTCCTACAATGAGCAGTTCTTC.

This clonotype was counted many times. V is TRBV5-1 and J is TRBJ2-1, with 9 nucleotides matching TRBD1. CDR1 is SGHRS and CDR2 is YFSETQ in the germline V gene. The CDR3 runs to 17 residues. V dropped 2 bases and J dropped 0; count of bases not matched to a gene: 6. The CDR3 spells CASSFRTGVSSYNEQFF. CDR3 in DNA: TGCGCCAGCAGCTTTCGGACAGGGGTAAGCTCCTACAATGAGCAGTTCTTC. Together with reference TRBV5-1 and TRBJ2-1, the CDR3 gives the full variable domain: KAGVTQTPRYLIKTRGQQVTLSCSPISGHRSVSWYQQTPGQGLQFLFEYFSETQRNKGNFPGRFSGRQFSNSRSEMNVSTLELGDSALYLCASSFRTGVSSYNEQFFGPGTRLTVL.

This clonotype was counted many times. The chain recombines TRBV2 with TRBJ1-5; TRBD1 agrees at 12 bases. V shed 6 bases and J 11 bases; nucleotides not matched to a gene: 8. This CDR3 comprises 14 residues. Germline V gene lookup returns CDR1 SNHLY and CDR2 FYNNEI. The CDR3, as DNA: TGTGCCAGCAGCTCCGGGACAGGGGGCCAGTCCCAGCATTTT. Amino acid sequence: CASSSGTGGQSQHF.

This chain joins TRBV6-5 and TRBJ2-3; a possible D gene is TRBD1 (5 bases). The germline V gene has CDR1 MNHEY and CDR2 SVGAGI. This CDR3 spans 15 amino acids. V lost 6 bases and J 0 bases, leaving 13 bases between the germline ends. The CDR3 coding sequence is TGTGCCAGCAGCCCCAGGGCAGTTAGCACAGATACGCAGTATTTT. Its translation: CASSPRAVSTDTQYF.

V usage is TRBV15 and J usage is TRBJ2-1; weak D call: TRBD2 (6 bases). The CDR3 is made up of 14 amino acids. Germline V gives CDR1 LNHNV, CDR2 YYDKDF (reference sequence). Trimming left V 1 base short and J 4 bases short, with 8 bases between. This chain's CDR3 is CATSRAGVYNEQFF. Here the CDR3 DNA reads TGTGCCACCAGCAGAGCGGGGGTGTACAATGAGCAGTTCTTC. The full variable domain, its missing parts supplied by reference TRBV15 and TRBJ2-1, is DAMVIQNPRYQVTQFGKPVTLSCSQTLNHNVMYWYQQKSSQAPKLLFHYYDKDFNNEADTPDNFQSRRPNTSFCFLDIRSPGLGDTAMYLCATSRAGVYNEQFFGPGTRLTVL.

This clonotype is judged medium-sized (0.01 to 0.1%). The chain links TRBV2 to TRBJ1-2; TRBD1 is a possible D gene (5 bases). Germline V lookup: CDR1 SNHLY, CDR2 FYNNEI. V lost 6 bases and J 8 bases, leaving 22 bases between the germline ends. CDR3 size: 15 residues. The CDR3 DNA sequence: TGTGCCAGCAGATCCCCTGAGGGACCCCTGGGGGGCTACACCTTC. It is translated as CASRSPEGPLGGYTF. Filled out from reference TRBV2 and TRBJ1-2, the complete variable domain reads EPEVTQTPSHQVTQMGQEVILRCVPISNHLYFYWYRQILGQKVEFLVSFYNNEISEKSEIFDDQFSVERPDGSNFTLKIRSTKLEDSAMYFCASRSPEGPLGGYTFGSGTRLTVV.

This clonotype was counted between two and nine times. This sequence joins TRBV5-4 and TRBJ2-4; D possibly corresponds to TRBD1 (5 bases). The CDR3 has 14 amino acids. Trimming removed 0 bases at V and 3 bases at J, with 7 bases between. Germline CDR1 is SGHNT and CDR2 is YYREEE (reference sequence). In nucleotides, the CDR3 is TGTGCCAGCAGCTTGGAGGGGTTCAAAAACATTCAGTACTTC. Its translation: CASSLEGFKNIQYF.

This clonotype was observed at least ten times. The V call is TRBV7-8, the J call TRBJ2-5; D is ambiguous. Germline V CDR1 and CDR2: SGHVS, FQNEAQ. This CDR3 region has 16 residues. With 7 bases removed from V and 0 bases from J, the gap between germline ends came to 18 bases. The CDR3 DNA reads as TGTGCCAGCATCCCAGGTGGGGAATCGTACCAAGAGACCCAGTACTTC. This sequence encodes CASIPGGESYQETQYF.

At least ten counts were recorded for this clonotype. The chain's CDR3 is CASKHVSGANVLTF. The CDR3 DNA reads as TGTGCCAGCAAGCACGTCTCTGGGGCCAACGTCCTGACTTTC. The V gene is TRBV6-1, the J gene TRBJ2-6; no clear D gene. The germline V gene encodes CDR1 MNHNS and CDR2 SASEGT. Trimming removed 7 bases at V and 0 bases at J, with 7 bases between. This CDR3 has 14 amino acids.

Only a few counts were recorded for this clonotype. This chain joins TRBV11-2 and TRBJ2-1, with 12 bases identical to TRBD2. CDR1 and CDR2 (germline): SGHAT, FQNNGV. With 6 bases clipped from V and 4 bases from J, the junction kept 7 bases outside the gene matches. CDR3 length: 16 amino acids. The chain's CDR3 is CASRLAGGPSYNEQFF. Written as DNA, the CDR3 is TGTGCCAGCAGGCTAGCGGGGGGGCCCTCATACAATGAGCAGTTCTTC.

The V gene is TRBV18, the J gene TRBJ2-3, with 11 bases matching TRBD1. Germline-derived CDR1 and CDR2 are KGHSH and LQKENI. The CDR3 loop spans 16 amino acids. Trimming cost V 2 bases and J 4 bases; bases outside gene matches: 5. CDR3 nucleotides: TGTGCCAGCTCACCATCGCGGACAGGGGGCGCAGATACGCAGTATTTT. It codes for CASSPSRTGGADTQYF.

The sample holds many counts of this clonotype. This sequence joins TRBV29-1 and TRBJ2-1; D uncertain. V was shortened by 0 bases and J by 2 bases, with 20 bases between the two germline ends. Germline lookup yields CDR1 SQVTM and CDR2 ANQGSEA. The CDR3 has 18 amino acids. CDR3 residues: CSVEDFPSDRPTYNEQFF. CDR3 in DNA: TGCAGCGTTGAAGACTTCCCGTCCGACCGGCCTACCTACAATGAGCAGTTCTTC.

The table lists this clonotype with a few counts. This may stem from a read error, because a much larger clone lies one nucleotide away. This chain uses TRBV29-1 with TRBJ1-3, with D uncertain. The germline CDR1 and CDR2 sequences are SQVTM and ANQGSEA. V shed 3 bases and J shed 6 bases, with 12 bases lying between them. The CDR3 sequence is 13 residues long. This CDR3 is CSVEAGFENTIYF. The CDR3 bases are TGCAGCGTTGAGGCAGGATTTGAAAACACCATATATTTT.

This clonotype was picked up many times. The chain couples TRBV30 to TRBJ1-1, with D uncertain. The V end was cut by 3 bases, the J end by 5 bases, with 16 bases between. CDR1 is GTSNPN and CDR2 is SVGIG in the germline V gene (reference sequence). The CDR3 runs to 14 residues. The CDR3 region has the DNA TGTGCCTGGAGAGGCCCAGGCCGATCGACTGAAGCTTTCTTT. Translation gives CAWRGPGRSTEAFF.

Ten or more counts support this clonotype. The junction does not match germline at one end; this may be a read error. The chain recombines TRBV20-1 with TRBJ2-5, with D possibly TRBD1 on 5 matching bases. CDR3 size: 13 residues. The germline V gene has CDR1 DFQATT and CDR2 SNEGSKA (reference sequence). CDR3 bases: TGCAGTGCTCGAGAGCCAGGGCGAGAGACCCAGTACTTC. It specifies CSAREPGRETQYF.

The V gene is TRBV5-6, the J gene TRBJ1-6; the D is unclear. The ends were cut back, 0 bases at V and 7 bases at J, with 11 bases in the middle. The germline V gene has CDR1 SGHDT and CDR2 YYEEEE. The CDR3 spans 15 residues. Written as DNA, the CDR3 is TGTGCCAGCAGCTTGGGGCAGACCTGGAATTCACCCCTCCACTTT. This sequence encodes CASSLGQTWNSPLHF.

This clonotype was seen a handful of times. The chain carries TRBV6-4 and TRBJ2-2; no clear D gene. CDR3 length equals 14 residues. CDR1 and CDR2 from the germline V gene are MRHNA and SNTAGT. V dropped 8 bases and J dropped 3 bases, with 13 bases sitting between them. The CDR3 nucleotides are TGTGCCAGCTCCGGGTTTGGGGACACCGGGGAGCTGTTTTTT. It is translated as CASSGFGDTGELFF.

This clonotype was picked up many times. The J gene is TRBJ2-7, the V gene TRBV6-5; 9 bases map to TRBD2. This CDR3 is built from 15 residues. Germline loops: CDR1 MNHEY, CDR2 SVGAGI. V trimming: 2 bases; J trimming: 6 bases; junction bases outside the gene matches: 8. The CDR3 here is CASSYGGGAGGEQYF. Here the CDR3 DNA reads TGTGCCAGCAGTTACGGCGGGGGGGCCGGCGGCGAGCAGTACTTC.

The table lists this clonotype with many counts. This chain links TRBV4-1 with TRBJ2-3; D remains unclear. The CDR3 has 15 residues. V dropped 5 bases and J dropped 3 bases, with 15 bases sitting between them. Per germline, CDR1 MGHRA and CDR2 YSYEKL. CDR3: CASSIRALRTDTQYF. Written as DNA, the CDR3 is TGCGCCAGCAGCATCCGGGCCCTGAGGACAGATACGCAGTATTTT.

The V and J genes are TRBV4-1 and TRBJ2-7; no clear D. V shed 3 bases and J shed 2 bases, with 11 bases lying between them. Germline V lookup: CDR1 MGHRA, CDR2 YSYEKL. This CDR3 is 14 amino acids long. Written as DNA, the CDR3 is TGCGCCAGCAGCCAGTGGTCGCCAACCTACGAGCAGTACTTC. Its translation: CASSQWSPTYEQYF.